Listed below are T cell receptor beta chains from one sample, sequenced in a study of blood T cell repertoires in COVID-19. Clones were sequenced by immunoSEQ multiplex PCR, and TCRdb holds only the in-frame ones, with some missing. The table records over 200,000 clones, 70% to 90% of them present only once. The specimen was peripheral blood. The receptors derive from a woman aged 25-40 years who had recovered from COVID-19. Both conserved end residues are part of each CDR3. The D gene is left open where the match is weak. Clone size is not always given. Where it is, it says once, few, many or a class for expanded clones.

DNA: TGTGCCAGCAGTGAGTTGGGGACAGAGAACACTGAAGCTTTCTTT
CDR3: CASSELGTENTEAFF
V: TRBV2
D: TRBD1
size: NA
J: TRBJ1-1

DNA: TGTGCCAGCAGCCAAGGTATGCAGCGGAATTCACCCCTCCACTTT
CDR3: CASSQGMQRNSPLHF
V: TRBV4-2
D: NA
size: NA
J: TRBJ1-6

DNA: TGCGCCAGCGTATTTAGGCAGGGAGGGGGTCTGGACACCATATATTTT
CDR3: CASVFRQGGGLDTIYF
V: TRBV10-1
D: NA
size: NA
J: TRBJ1-3

DNA: TGCGCCAGCAGCTTGACTGGGAACACTGAAGCTTTCTTT
CDR3: CASSLTGNTEAFF
V: TRBV5-1
D: NA
size: NA
J: TRBJ1-1

DNA: TGTGCCAGCAGCTTATTTCTTTCGGAGGGGCCGAACACCGGGGAGCTGTTTTTT
CDR3: CASSLFLSEGPNTGELFF
V: TRBV7-9
D: NA
size: NA
J: TRBJ2-2

DNA: TGCGCCAGCAGCACCTTAGCGGGGTTAGGGGATGAGCAGTTCTTC
CDR3: CASSTLAGLGDEQFF
V: TRBV5-1
D: TRBD2
size: NA
J: TRBJ2-1

DNA: TGTGCCAGCTCATTAGCGGGGGGATTCGACAATGAGCAGTTCTTC
CDR3: CASSLAGGFDNEQFF
V: TRBV18
D: TRBD2
size: NA
J: TRBJ2-1

DNA: TGCGCCAGCAGCCAAGATCGGACAGGACACTACGAGCAGTACTTC
CDR3: CASSQDRTGHYEQYF
V: TRBV4-1
D: TRBD1
size: NA
J: TRBJ2-7

DNA: TGTGCCAGCAGTTACTCAGGGGCACTTAATGAAAAACTGTTTTTT
CDR3: CASSYSGALNEKLFF
V: TRBV6-5
D: NA
size: NA
J: TRBJ1-4

DNA: TGTGCCAGCAGCCCCGGACAGTGGCTTTCCAAAAACATTCAGTACTTC
CDR3: CASSPGQWLSKNIQYF
V: TRBV9
D: NA
size: once
J: TRBJ2-4

DNA: TGTGCCAGTAGTGGGGGGATCTTAGAGACCCAGTACTTC
CDR3: CASSGGILETQYF
V: TRBV19
D: NA
size: NA
J: TRBJ2-5

DNA: TGTGCCAGCAGTTACGGGCGGGGGAGCACAGATACGCAGTATTTT
CDR3: CASSYGRGSTDTQYF
V: TRBV6-5
D: TRBD2
size: NA
J: TRBJ2-3

DNA: TGTGCCTGGAGTCCACCCGACAGTTTACCTTCTGGGGCCAACGTCCTGACTTTC
CDR3: CAWSPPDSLPSGANVLTF
V: TRBV30
D: NA
size: once
J: TRBJ2-6

DNA: TGTGCCAGCTCACCCTTAAGAGCGGGGGCCCTCCCACAGGAGCAGTTCTTC
CDR3: CASSPLRAGALPQEQFF
V: TRBV18
D: TRBD2
size: few
J: TRBJ2-1

DNA: TGTGCCTGGAGTCCACCCCGGGGGCTAGCGGGGGGAGAGACCCAGTACTTC
CDR3: CAWSPPRGLAGGETQYF
V: TRBV30
D: TRBD2
size: NA
J: TRBJ2-5

DNA: TGCGCCAGCAGCCTAGGGAGGGGTGATGGCTACACCTTC
CDR3: CASSLGRGDGYTF
V: TRBV5-1
D: NA
size: few
J: TRBJ1-2

DNA: TGTGCCAGCAGCTTGACAGGGGGCGAAAACACCATATATTTT
CDR3: CASSLTGGENTIYF
V: TRBV6-5
D: TRBD1
size: NA
J: TRBJ1-3

DNA: TGTGCCAGCAGCCTTGGATGGGGAGGGGATGGCTACACCTTC
CDR3: CASSLGWGGDGYTF
V: TRBV3-1/TRBV3-2
D: NA
size: NA
J: TRBJ1-2

DNA: TGTGCCAGCATCGATCGTCGGGGGGCCCCCACAGATACGCAGTATTTT
CDR3: CASIDRRGAPTDTQYF
V: TRBV7-9
D: NA
size: NA
J: TRBJ2-3

DNA: TGTGCCATCAGTGAAGTCCTGAGGACAGGACACTATGGCTACACCTTC
CDR3: CAISEVLRTGHYGYTF
V: TRBV10-3
D: TRBD1
size: NA
J: TRBJ1-2

DNA: TGTGCCAGCAGCTTGGGGGGAGAGCAGCCCCAGCATTTT
CDR3: CASSLGGEQPQHF
V: TRBV7-2
D: NA
size: NA
J: TRBJ1-5

DNA: TGTGCCAGCAGCCAAGCCGCCAGGGTAGCTTTCTTT
CDR3: CASSQAARVAFF
V: TRBV3-1/TRBV3-2
D: NA
size: NA
J: TRBJ1-1

DNA: TGTGCCAGCAGCAAGGAGGCCGGGAGAATTAACACTGAAGCTTTCTTT
CDR3: CASSKEAGRINTEAFF
V: TRBV7-6
D: NA
size: NA
J: TRBJ1-1

DNA: TGTGCCAGCAGTGAAAGGGGGAACTATGGCTACACCTTC
CDR3: CASSERGNYGYTF
V: TRBV2
D: NA
size: NA
J: TRBJ1-2

DNA: TGTGCCAGCAGTGGCGGGACAGGGAGGTCAGATACGCAGTATTTT
CDR3: CASSGGTGRSDTQYF
V: TRBV2
D: TRBD1
size: NA
J: TRBJ2-3

DNA: TGTGCCACCAGCAGAGGTCGGGGATCTAGCACAGATACGCAGTATTTT
CDR3: CATSRGRGSSTDTQYF
V: TRBV15
D: NA
size: NA
J: TRBJ2-3

DNA: TGTGCCAGCAGCCTGGGACAGACTAACACCGGGGAGCTGTTTTTT
CDR3: CASSLGQTNTGELFF
V: TRBV5-4
D: TRBD1
size: NA
J: TRBJ2-2

DNA: TGTGCCACCAGCAGAGATCTCGGAGGGGAGACCCAGTACTTC
CDR3: CATSRDLGGETQYF
V: TRBV15
D: NA
size: NA
J: TRBJ2-5

DNA: TGTGCCAGCAGCTTTGGAGTTCAAGAGACCCAGTACTTC
CDR3: CASSFGVQETQYF
V: TRBV11-1
D: NA
size: NA
J: TRBJ2-5

DNA: TGTGCCAGCTCACCAAACAGACAGAACACTGAAGCTTTCTTT
CDR3: CASSPNRQNTEAFF
V: TRBV18
D: NA
size: NA
J: TRBJ1-1

DNA: TGCGCCAGCAGCTATACTCCTAGCGGGGGAGAGACCCAGTACTTC
CDR3: CASSYTPSGGETQYF
V: TRBV5-1
D: TRBD2
size: NA
J: TRBJ2-5

DNA: TGTGCCAGCAGCCAAGAGGTTACTAACTCCTACGAGCAGTACTTC
CDR3: CASSQEVTNSYEQYF
V: TRBV14
D: NA
size: NA
J: TRBJ2-7

DNA: TGTGCCAGCATCCCAGGGCCAAGCACAGATACGCAGTATTTT
CDR3: CASIPGPSTDTQYF
V: TRBV6-5
D: NA
size: NA
J: TRBJ2-3

DNA: TGCAGCGTTGAAGGATTGACAAGCACAGATACGCAGTATTTT
CDR3: CSVEGLTSTDTQYF
V: TRBV29-1
D: NA
size: NA
J: TRBJ2-3

DNA: TGTGCCAGCAGTTACAGGAGAGGGACAGTCCCGATAGCCCCCTTTTCCTTT
CDR3: CASSYRRGTVPIAPFSF
V: TRBV6-2/TRBV6-3
D: TRBD1
size: once
J: TRBJ1-1

DNA: TGTGCCAGCAGTTTGGGCAGGAAAGACGAGCAGTACTTC
CDR3: CASSLGRKDEQYF
V: TRBV27
D: NA
size: NA
J: TRBJ2-7

DNA: TGCGCCAGCAGCCAAGACAGGGTAGCCGGAAACACCATATATTTT
CDR3: CASSQDRVAGNTIYF
V: TRBV4-3
D: NA
size: NA
J: TRBJ1-3

DNA: TGTGCCAGCAGCGTAGGGGAGGTCAGACTCCAAGAGACCCAGTACTTC
CDR3: CASSVGEVRLQETQYF
V: TRBV9
D: NA
size: NA
J: TRBJ2-5

DNA: TGTGCCAGCCGACAGGGGGCGGTCACTGAAGCTTTCTTT
CDR3: CASRQGAVTEAFF
V: TRBV13
D: TRBD1
size: NA
J: TRBJ1-1

DNA: TGTGCCTGGAGGGGTAGCGGGGGGACTAGCTCCTACAATGAGCAGTTCTTC
CDR3: CAWRGSGGTSSYNEQFF
V: TRBV19
D: TRBD2
size: few
J: TRBJ2-1

DNA: TGTGCCAGAAGCCTACGGGTTAGGGACAGGGTAGCCCATGGCTACACCTTC
CDR3: CARSLRVRDRVAHGYTF
V: TRBV5-3
D: TRBD1
size: NA
J: TRBJ1-2

DNA: TGTGCCAGCAGCCCGTGGACTGCCGAGCAGTTCTTC
CDR3: CASSPWTAEQFF
V: TRBV2
D: NA
size: once
J: TRBJ2-1

DNA: TGTGCCATCAGTGAGCCTGGGACAAACAATGAGCAGTTCTTC
CDR3: CAISEPGTNNEQFF
V: TRBV10-3
D: NA
size: NA
J: TRBJ2-1

DNA: TGTGCCAGCAGCTTTCTAACGGGGGGTCTCACAGATACGCAGTATTTT
CDR3: CASSFLTGGLTDTQYF
V: TRBV7-3
D: TRBD2
size: NA
J: TRBJ2-3

DNA: TGTGCCAGCAGTTACGGGACAGGGAAAAACACTGAAGCTTTCTTT
CDR3: CASSYGTGKNTEAFF
V: TRBV6-5
D: TRBD1
size: NA
J: TRBJ1-1

DNA: TGTGCCATCAGTGACTCCAGTTATGGCTACACCTTC
CDR3: CAISDSSYGYTF
V: TRBV10-3
D: NA
size: NA
J: TRBJ1-2

DNA: TGTGCCAGCAGCGCTATAACCCTGTCGGGAGATACGCAGTATTTT
CDR3: CASSAITLSGDTQYF
V: TRBV4-2
D: NA
size: NA
J: TRBJ2-3

DNA: TGTGCCAGCAGTGAGGACAGGGAGGTAGCGTTCTTC
CDR3: CASSEDREVAFF
V: TRBV25-1
D: TRBD1
size: NA
J: TRBJ2-1

DNA: TGTGCCAGCAGTCAAAGCGGCGGAGGGGCGTACGAGCAGTACTTC
CDR3: CASSQSGGGAYEQYF
V: TRBV6-5
D: NA
size: NA
J: TRBJ2-7

DNA: TGTGCCAGCAGCTTAGGGGGCGGGGGACGCACAGATACGCAGTATTTT
CDR3: CASSLGGGGRTDTQYF
V: TRBV7-6
D: TRBD2
size: NA
J: TRBJ2-3

DNA: TGCAGCGTTCACTCAGGGGGAGAGACCCAGTACTTC
CDR3: CSVHSGGETQYF
V: TRBV29-1
D: TRBD1
size: NA
J: TRBJ2-5

DNA: TGTGCCTGGAGTGTAAATGGGGGGAGGTTCACTGAAGCTTTCTTT
CDR3: CAWSVNGGRFTEAFF
V: TRBV30
D: NA
size: NA
J: TRBJ1-1

DNA: TGTGCCACCAGCAGAGGAGGGGGTGCCTCTGGAAACACCATATATTTT
CDR3: CATSRGGGASGNTIYF
V: TRBV15
D: NA
size: once
J: TRBJ1-3

DNA: TGTGCCAGCAGCCAAGGATTTGGGAGCTCCTACAATGAGCAGTTCTTC
CDR3: CASSQGFGSSYNEQFF
V: TRBV14
D: NA
size: NA
J: TRBJ2-1